Sequencing of this TCR beta chain was carried out in a study of T cells in narcolepsy. Overall study findings and caveats: Comparing one patient's CSF and blood CD4+ clonotypes highlighted HCRT- and TRIB2-specific autoreactive clonotypes.

Clones were sequenced by immunoSEQ multiplex PCR, and TCRdb holds only the in-frame ones, with some missing. Of roughly 38,000 clones in the sample, about 85% were seen once. Comments on this clone: Its antigen is not identified.

Between the trimmed V and J ends, which lost 6 bases and 4 bases, there was a span of 18 bases. This CDR3 contains 15 residues. Germline V gene sequence: CDR1 KGHSH, CDR2 LQKENI. This chain connects TRBV18 to TRBJ1-2; D remains ambiguous. The sequence was collected from a human donor with narcolepsy. The specimen was CD45RA- memory CD4+ T cells from PBMCs. CDR3 nucleotide sequence: TGTGCCAGCTCCCCTTCCGGGCCGCGACCCTATGGCTACACCTTC. Its translation is CASSPSGPRPYGYTF.